Each of the 27 T cell receptor beta chains below was sequenced from the same sample in a study of early stage breast cancer tumors. Using immunoSEQ multiplex PCR, the repertoire was profiled, and TCRdb retains in-frame clones only, with some absent. The sample lists around 40,000 clones; less than 80% were seen once. Source material: blood. The source is a person aged 55 to 69 with breast cancer.

This chain uses TRBV2 with TRBJ1-1; D perhaps matches TRBD1 (5 bases). Germline V lookup: CDR1 SNHLY, CDR2 FYNNEI. V lost 7 bases, J lost 0 bases, and 18 bases lay in between. The length of the CDR3 is 16 residues. CDR3 DNA sequence: TGTGCCAGCACCGGGAGGGGAGGGGCCATGAACACTGAAGCTTTCTTT. This encodes CASTGRGGAMNTEAFF. Combining the CDR3 with reference TRBV2 and TRBJ1-1 gives the whole variable domain EPEVTQTPSHQVTQMGQEVILRCVPISNHLYFYWYRQILGQKVEFLVSFYNNEISEKSEIFDDQFSVERPDGSNFTLKIRSTKLEDSAMYFCASTGRGGAMNTEAFFGQGTRLTVV.

This chain links TRBV5-1 with TRBJ2-2; 11 bases are a match to TRBD1. The V gene end was trimmed by 4 bases and the J gene end by 5 bases; junction bases not matched to a gene: 4. The CDR3 length is 15 residues. The germline gives CDR1 SGHRS, CDR2 YFSETQ. The CDR3 here is CASSARDRGTGELFF. The CDR3 nucleotides read TGCGCCAGCAGCGCGCGGGACAGGGGGACCGGGGAGCTGTTTTTT.

This clone was seen just once. The J gene is TRBJ1-1, the V gene TRBV4-2; maybe TRBD1 (6 bases). This CDR3 region has 15 residues. Trimming took off 3 bases at V and 1 base at J, with 12 bases between the two ends. The germline CDR1 and CDR2 sequences are LGHNA and YNFKEQ. The CDR3 DNA reads as TGTGCCAGCAGCCAGGAGGGACACCCGAACACTGAAGCTTTCTTT. This encodes CASSQEGHPNTEAFF.

CDR3 in amino acids: CASSLQGSVKAGELFF. The DNA for the CDR3 is TGTGCCAGCAGTTTACAGGGATCGGTGAAGGCCGGGGAGCTGTTTTTT. The chain links TRBV7-9 to TRBJ2-2; tentative D call: TRBD1 (6 bases). The germline V gene has CDR1 SEHNR and CDR2 FQNEAQ (reference sequence). Trimming removed 6 bases from V and 6 bases from J, with 20 bases in between. The CDR3 runs to 16 residues.

V is TRBV7-9 and J is TRBJ1-1; possible D gene TRBD1, 6 bases. V was shortened by 3 bases and J by 2 bases, with 10 bases between the two germline ends. Per germline, CDR1 SEHNR and CDR2 FQNEAQ (reference sequence). This CDR3 has 14 amino acids. The CDR3 nucleotides are TGTGCCAGCAGCTTGACACAGGGCAACACTGAAGCTTTCTTT. It translates to CASSLTQGNTEAFF. Full variable domain (outside the CDR3, taken from reference TRBV7-9 and TRBJ1-1): DTGVSQNPRHKITKRGQNVTFRCDPISEHNRLYWYRQTLGQGPEFLTYFQNEAQLEKSRLLSDRFSAERPKGSFSTLEIQRTEQGDSAMYLCASSLTQGNTEAFFGQGTRLTVV.

The V gene is TRBV4-2, the J gene TRBJ1-2; no definite D call. This CDR3 contains 11 residues. Germline CDR1 is LGHNA and CDR2 is YNFKEQ. V lost 5 bases, J lost 11 bases, and 12 bases lay in between. In nucleotides, the CDR3 is TGTGCCAGCAGCTTATCAGGCCTATACACCTTC. It specifies CASSLSGLYTF.

The rearrangement joins TRBV6-5 to TRBJ1-2; 7 bases match TRBD1. The CDR3 has 15 residues. After removal of 5 bases from V and 0 bases from J, the junction contained 6 bases not matched to a gene. Germline V gene lookup returns CDR1 MNHEY and CDR2 SVGAGI. The CDR3 sequence is CASSPGTAANYGYTF. The CDR3 region has the DNA TGTGCCAGCAGTCCCGGGACAGCCGCTAACTATGGCTACACCTTC.

The genes are TRBV27 and TRBJ1-1; no clear D gene. Germline values: CDR1 MNHEY, CDR2 SMNVEV (reference sequence). This CDR3 has 14 amino acids. Trimming left V 2 bases short and J 6 bases short, with 13 bases between. CDR3 coding DNA: TGTGCCAGCAGTTTAGCAGGCAGTTTCGCTGAAGCTTTCTTT. Amino acids: CASSLAGSFAEAFF.

The chain employs TRBV10-3 and TRBJ2-4; 8 nucleotides match TRBD2. Germline trimming cut 0 bases from V and 8 bases from J; bases unmatched to any gene: 6. CDR3 length: 15 amino acids. Per germline, CDR1 ENHRY and CDR2 SYGVKD. The CDR3 nucleotides read TGTGCCATCAGTGAGTCAAAGCGGGAGACGGACATTCAGTACTTC. Its translation: CAISESKRETDIQYF.

This chain connects TRBV19 to TRBJ1-5, with TRBD1 as a possible D gene (5 bases). Looked up from germline, CDR1 is LNHDA and CDR2 is SQIVND (reference sequence). Between the trimmed V and J ends, which lost 4 bases and 0 bases, there was a span of 16 bases. The CDR3 length is 17 residues. The CDR3, as DNA: TGTGCCAGTAGTACCGGAGTAGACAGTTATAGCAATCAGCCCCAGCATTTT. Translation: CASSTGVDSYSNQPQHF.

The rearrangement uses TRBV2 and TRBJ2-2; 10 nucleotides align to TRBD2. Losses at the gene ends were 11 bases for V and 1 base for J; bases not matched to a gene: 7. The CDR3 covers 15 residues. Germline CDR1 and CDR2: SNHLY and FYNNEI. The CDR3, as DNA: TGTGCCGGAGCGGGAGGGCCGGGGAACACCGGGGAGCTGTTTTTT. It specifies CAGAGGPGNTGELFF.

The gene calls are TRBV27 and TRBJ2-5; 8 bases are shared with TRBD2. CDR1 is MNHEY, CDR2 SMNVEV, per germline (reference sequence). V lost 6 bases, J lost 4 bases, and 7 bases stayed unmatched. The CDR3 has 14 amino acids. DNA of the CDR3: TGTGCCAGCAGGATGAGCGGGGGTGGAGAGACCCAGTACTTC. Residues: CASRMSGGGETQYF.

The chain has TRBV13 and TRBJ2-1; 10 bases line up with TRBD2. The length of the CDR3 is 17 residues. Germline V gene data show CDR1 as PRHDT and CDR2 as FYEKMQ (reference sequence). J was trimmed by 7 bases and V by 3 bases; bases with no gene match: 12. The CDR3 DNA follows: TGTGCCAGCAGCTTCCTAGCGGGGGTTACGAAGGGGAATGAGCAGTTCTTC. Its protein product is CASSFLAGVTKGNEQFF. The variable domain in full, with the rest retrieved from reference TRBV13 and TRBJ2-1, is AAGVIQSPRHLIKEKRETATLKCYPIPRHDTVYWYQQGPGQDPQFLISFYEKMQSDKGSIPDRFSAQQFSDYHSELNMSSLELGDSALYFCASSFLAGVTKGNEQFFGPGTRLTVL.

The V gene is TRBV30, the J gene TRBJ2-5; 11 positions match TRBD2. The CDR3 extends over 13 amino acids. CDR1 and CDR2 (germline): GTSNPN, SVGIG (reference sequence). The junction had 3 bases not matched to a gene; V was cut back by 4 bases and J by 5 bases. CDR3 loop: CAWTSGGRETQYF. Written as DNA, the CDR3 is TGTGCCTGGACTAGCGGGGGGCGTGAGACCCAGTACTTC.

The gene calls are TRBV11-2 and TRBJ1-2, with D unresolved. Germline assignment: CDR1 SGHAT and CDR2 FQNNGV. The CDR3 extends over 16 amino acids. Trimming pared 0 bases from V and 4 bases from J, leaving 15 bases between. The CDR3 DNA reads as TGTGCCAGCAGCTTAGAAATCGGGGTGAAAGGCTATGGCTACACCTTC. This sequence encodes CASSLEIGVKGYGYTF.

J is TRBJ2-7 and V is TRBV27, with D possibly called TRBD1 or TRBD2 (5 bases each). V was shortened by 3 bases and J by 3 bases, with 6 bases between the two germline ends. The germline CDR1 and CDR2 sequences are MNHEY and SMNVEV (reference sequence). The CDR3 totals 12 residues. The CDR3, as DNA: TGTGCCAGCAGTTTTGGGGGCTACGAGCAGTACTTC. Its protein is CASSFGGYEQYF.

The V gene is TRBV4-1, the J gene TRBJ2-3; 8 bases are a match to TRBD1. J gave up 0 bases and V 0 bases, and 11 bases lay outside the gene matches. The CDR3 is 19 amino acids. CDR1 and CDR2 from the germline V gene are MGHRA and YSYEKL. The CDR3 DNA follows: TGCGCCAGCAGCCAAGACGAGATCTTAGGGACAGGTAGCACAGATACGCAGTATTTT. Translated, it gives CASSQDEILGTGSTDTQYF.

The chain carries TRBV4-1 and TRBJ2-7, with D maybe TRBD2 (6 bases). Germline V gene lookup returns CDR1 MGHRA and CDR2 YSYEKL. V was clipped by 1 base and J by 1 base, with 8 bases between them. The CDR3 runs to 14 residues. CDR3 in amino acids: CASSQGTTSYEQYF. CDR3 in DNA: TGCGCCAGCAGCCAAGGGACTACTTCCTACGAGCAGTACTTC.

This clone was detected only once. The CDR3 DNA is TGCGCCACCTCTGAAGGGGTTGGGCGCAATCAGCCCCAGCATTTT. This gives the protein CATSEGVGRNQPQHF. This sequence joins TRBV4-1 and TRBJ1-5, with D perhaps matching TRBD1 (5 bases). In germline, CDR1 is MGHRA, CDR2 YSYEKL. V was shortened by 10 bases and J by 2 bases, with 18 bases between the two germline ends. CDR3 length: 15 residues.

This chain uses TRBV10-3 with TRBJ1-4; D not resolved. Trimming shortened V by 4 bases and J by 5 bases, and 8 bases separated the two germline ends. Germline V gene lookup returns CDR1 ENHRY and CDR2 SYGVKD. The CDR3 loop spans 13 amino acids. As DNA, the CDR3 is TGTGCCATCAGTGTGCGGCGAAATGAAAAACTGTTTTTT. It is translated as CAISVRRNEKLFF.

This clone was found a few times. The chain recombines TRBV27 with TRBJ1-5; 10 bases agree with TRBD1. Germline V lookup: CDR1 MNHEY, CDR2 SMNVEV (reference sequence). This CDR3 spans 15 amino acids. With V trimmed by 4 bases and J by 4 bases, 4 bases remained unmatched. The CDR3 here is CASSSDRGPNQPQHF. The CDR3 DNA is TGTGCCAGCAGTTCTGACAGGGGGCCTAATCAGCCCCAGCATTTT.

J is TRBJ1-5 and V is TRBV4-2, with D possibly being TRBD1 (6 bases). Germline-derived CDR1 and CDR2 are LGHNA and YNFKEQ. V lost 1 base, J lost 1 base, and 11 bases lay in between. This CDR3 spans 16 amino acids. The CDR3 bases are TGTGCCAGCAGCCAAGCCAGGGGAGGCAGCAATCAGCCCCAGCATTTT. Encoded protein: CASSQARGGSNQPQHF.

This sequence joins TRBV19 and TRBJ1-4, with a tentative D call TRBD1 (5 bases). The V gene's germline CDR1 is LNHDA and CDR2 SQIVND (reference sequence). V lost 5 bases and J lost 5, with 9 bases in between. CDR3 length equals 13 residues. DNA for the CDR3: TGTGCCAGTAGTCGCCGGGGGAATGAAAAACTGTTTTTT. Translating gives CASSRRGNEKLFF.

The rearrangement uses TRBV5-1 and TRBJ2-3; 9 nucleotides align to TRBD1. This CDR3 has 16 amino acids. Trimming cost V 2 bases and J 2 bases; bases outside gene matches: 6. Germline V CDR1 and CDR2: SGHRS, YFSETQ. This CDR3 reads CASSLQGAVPTDTQYF. The CDR3 region has the DNA TGCGCCAGCAGCTTACAGGGGGCCGTACCCACAGATACGCAGTATTTT.

The chain is built from TRBV19 and TRBJ2-7; TRBD2 might be the D (5 bases). The germline V and J ends were trimmed by 2 bases and 2 bases, with 10 bases remaining between them. This CDR3 spans 14 amino acids. Germline CDR1 reads LNHDA; CDR2 reads SQIVND (reference sequence). For the CDR3, the DNA is TGTGCCAGTAGTATAACAGCGGTACCCTACGAGCAGTACTTC. Protein: CASSITAVPYEQYF.

This clone was observed once. The chain couples TRBV7-9 to TRBJ2-7; 7 bases fit TRBD1. The CDR3 covers 14 residues. Per the germline V gene, CDR1 is SEHNR and CDR2 is FQNEAQ (reference sequence). After removal of 5 bases from V and 3 bases from J, the junction contained 7 bases not matched to a gene. As DNA, the CDR3 is TGTGCCAGCAGCCTCGACAGGGAAGGCTACGAGCAGTACTTC. Residues: CASSLDREGYEQYF.

This chain uses TRBV23-1 with TRBJ2-1, with D possibly being TRBD2 (7 bases). TRBV23-1 falls under the ORF class, with uncertain function. The CDR3 contains 17 residues. V gave up 4 bases and J gave up 9 bases, with 25 bases separating them. The CDR3 protein is CASSLPAGRGVVVEQFF. The CDR3, as DNA: TGCGCCAGCAGTCTCCCCGCGGGGAGGGGGGTGGTCGTTGAGCAGTTCTTC.